These T cell receptor beta chains were read from a single sample in a study of human T cells and chemical hapten exposure. Using its own MiXCR run on the RACE reads, TCRdb lists one record per CDR3 protein. This table holds 350,000 to 450,000 distinct CDR3 sequences, approximately 5.1% found once. Material: whole blood, obtained in connection with sensitization to the hapten diphenylcyclopropenone (DPC). These receptors came from a woman between 50 and 59 years old with alopecia areata. Some clones in this sample may be carry-over from other donors' samples. The CDR3 runs from the conserved cysteine through the conserved F or W. The D gene is left open where the match is weak. Rows give clone size only sometimes, using once, few, many, or a class for an expanded clone.

TRBJ1-1	TRBV2	-	-	CASSKRGQMDTEAFF	TGTGCCAGCAGTAAAAGGGGTCAGATGGACACTGAAGCTTTCTTT
TRBJ1-1	TRBV2	-	many	CASSPDRIEAFF	TGTGCCAGCAGTCCCGACAGAATTGAAGCTTTCTTT
TRBJ2-1	TRBV30	-	few	CAWSVRLLEQFF	TGTGCCTGGAGTGTTCGACTCCTCGAGCAGTTCTTC
TRBJ1-2	TRBV12-3/TRBV12-4	-	few	CASSFGSLPHYGYTF	TGTGCCAGCAGTTTCGGTAGCCTTCCCCACTATGGCTACACCTTC
TRBJ2-7	TRBV11-3	-	many	CASSLNQGNEQYF	TGTGCCAGCAGTTTGAATCAGGGGAACGAGCAGTACTTC
TRBJ2-2	TRBV5-4	TRBD2	many	CASSPWGGINTGELFF	TGTGCCAGCAGCCCCTGGGGGGGGATTAACACCGGGGAGCTGTTTTTT
TRBJ1-1	TRBV6-2/TRBV6-3	TRBD1	-	CASNDPTGIGTEAFF	TGTGCCAGCAACGATCCGACAGGGATAGGCACTGAAGCTTTCTTT
TRBJ2-1	TRBV28	-	many	CASARRESSYNEQFF	TGTGCCAGCGCGCGACGGGAGAGCTCCTACAATGAGCAGTTCTTC
TRBJ2-3	TRBV5-1	-	many	CASSLAGAGMADTQYF	TGCGCCAGCAGCTTGGCCGGCGCGGGAATGGCAGATACGCAGTATTTT
TRBJ1-2	TRBV5-6	-	-	CASNGGRTNYGYTF	TGTGCCAGCAATGGAGGACGGACGAACTATGGCTACACCTTC
TRBJ1-6	TRBV4-1	TRBD1	few	CASSQEGTGIYSPLHF	TGCGCCAGCAGCCAAGAGGGGACAGGAATTTACTCACCCCTCCACTTT
TRBJ2-5	TRBV7-9	TRBD1	many	CASSPGQGRETQYF	TGTGCCAGCAGCCCGGGACAGGGGAGAGAGACCCAGTACTTC